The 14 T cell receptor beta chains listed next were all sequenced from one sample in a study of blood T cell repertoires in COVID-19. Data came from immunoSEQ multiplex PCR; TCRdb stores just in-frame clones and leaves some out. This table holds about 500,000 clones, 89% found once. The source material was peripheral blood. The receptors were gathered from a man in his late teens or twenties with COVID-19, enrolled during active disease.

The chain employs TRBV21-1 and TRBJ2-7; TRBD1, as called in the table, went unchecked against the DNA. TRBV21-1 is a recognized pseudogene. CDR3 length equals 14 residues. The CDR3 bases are TGTGCCAGCAGCAAAAGACATCAAGCCTACGAGCAGTACTTC. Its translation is CASSKRHQAYEQYF.

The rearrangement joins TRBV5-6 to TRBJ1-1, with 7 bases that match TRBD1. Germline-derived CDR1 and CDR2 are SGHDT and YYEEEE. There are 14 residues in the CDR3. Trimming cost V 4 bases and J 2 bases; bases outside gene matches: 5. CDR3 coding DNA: TGTGCCAGCAGCGGAGGGGGCCTAAACACTGAAGCTTTCTTT. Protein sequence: CASSGGGLNTEAFF.

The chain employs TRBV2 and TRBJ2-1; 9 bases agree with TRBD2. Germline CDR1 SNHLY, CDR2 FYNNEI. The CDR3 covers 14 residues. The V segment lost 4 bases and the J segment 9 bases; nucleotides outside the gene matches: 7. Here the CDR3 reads CASSAGTSRAEQFF. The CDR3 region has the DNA TGTGCCAGCAGTGCCGGGACTAGCAGGGCTGAGCAGTTCTTC.

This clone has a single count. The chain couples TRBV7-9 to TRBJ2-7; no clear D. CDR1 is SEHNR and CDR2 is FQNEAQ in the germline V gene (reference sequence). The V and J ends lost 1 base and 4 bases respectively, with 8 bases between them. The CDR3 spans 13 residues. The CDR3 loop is CASSLDERYEQYF. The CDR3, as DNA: TGTGCCAGCAGCTTAGACGAGAGGTACGAGCAGTACTTC.

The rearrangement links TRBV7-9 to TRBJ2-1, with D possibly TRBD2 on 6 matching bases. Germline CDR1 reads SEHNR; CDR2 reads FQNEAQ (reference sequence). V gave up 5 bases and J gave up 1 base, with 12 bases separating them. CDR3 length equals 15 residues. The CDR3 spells CASSQGSGSYNEQFF. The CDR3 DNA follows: TGTGCCAGCAGCCAAGGAAGCGGGTCCTACAATGAGCAGTTCTTC.

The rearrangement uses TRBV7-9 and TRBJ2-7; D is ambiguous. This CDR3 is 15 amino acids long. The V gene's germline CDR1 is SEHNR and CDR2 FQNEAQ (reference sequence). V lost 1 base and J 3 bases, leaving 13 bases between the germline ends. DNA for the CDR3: TGTGCCAGCAGCTTAGGTGGGCAGAGATACTACGAGCAGTACTTC. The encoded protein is CASSLGGQRYYEQYF. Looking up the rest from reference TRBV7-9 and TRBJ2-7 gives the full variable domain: DTGVSQNPRHKITKRGQNVTFRCDPISEHNRLYWYRQTLGQGPEFLTYFQNEAQLEKSRLLSDRFSAERPKGSFSTLEIQRTEQGDSAMYLCASSLGGQRYYEQYFGPGTRLTVT.

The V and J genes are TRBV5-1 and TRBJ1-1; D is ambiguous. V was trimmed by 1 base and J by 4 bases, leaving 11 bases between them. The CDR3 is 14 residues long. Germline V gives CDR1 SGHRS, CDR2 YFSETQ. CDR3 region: CASSLLDYSTEAFF. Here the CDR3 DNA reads TGCGCCAGCAGCTTGTTAGATTATAGCACTGAAGCTTTCTTT.

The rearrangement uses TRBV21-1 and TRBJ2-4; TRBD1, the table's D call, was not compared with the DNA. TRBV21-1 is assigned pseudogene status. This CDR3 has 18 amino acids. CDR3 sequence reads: CASSKAGQGRNGKNIQYF. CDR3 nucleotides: TGTGCCAGCAGCAAAGCGGGACAGGGAAGGAATGGCAAAAACATTCAGTACTTC.

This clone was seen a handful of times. The chain's CDR3 is CASSLRTGGRGNTIYF. CDR3 sequence (DNA): TGTGCCAGCAGCTTGAGAACAGGGGGCCGAGGAAACACCATATATTTT. V is TRBV5-8 and J is TRBJ1-3; 9 bases map to TRBD1. Trimming removed 1 base from V and 4 bases from J; junction bases left unmatched: 6. There are 16 residues in the CDR3. The germline V gene encodes CDR1 SGHTS and CDR2 YDEGEE. Together with reference TRBV5-8 and TRBJ1-3, the CDR3 gives the full variable domain: EAGVTQSPTHLIKTRGQQATLRCSPISGHTSVYWYQQALGLGLQFLLWYDEGEERNRGNFPPRFSGRQFPNYSSELNVNALELEDSALYLCASSLRTGGRGNTIYFGEGSWLTVV.

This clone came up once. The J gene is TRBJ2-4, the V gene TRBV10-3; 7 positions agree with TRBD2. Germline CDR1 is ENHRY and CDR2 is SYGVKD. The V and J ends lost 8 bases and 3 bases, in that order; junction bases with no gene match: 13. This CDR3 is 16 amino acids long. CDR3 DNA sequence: TGTGCCATCCTCCGGGAGGATGGGGGAGTCAAAAACATTCAGTACTTC. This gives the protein CAILREDGGVKNIQYF.

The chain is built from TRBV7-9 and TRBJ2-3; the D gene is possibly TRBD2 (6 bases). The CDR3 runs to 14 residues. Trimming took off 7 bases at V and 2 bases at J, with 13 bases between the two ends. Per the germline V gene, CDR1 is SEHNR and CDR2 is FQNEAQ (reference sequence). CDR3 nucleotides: TGTGCCAGCACCACTAGCTTTGACACAGATACGCAGTATTTT. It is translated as CASTTSFDTDTQYF.

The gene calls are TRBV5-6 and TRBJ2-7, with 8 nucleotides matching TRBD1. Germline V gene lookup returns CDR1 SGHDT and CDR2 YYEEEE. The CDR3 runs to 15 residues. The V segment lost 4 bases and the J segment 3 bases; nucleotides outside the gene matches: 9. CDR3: CASSPPGTGVYEQYF. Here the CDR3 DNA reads TGTGCCAGCAGCCCTCCGGGGACAGGAGTCTACGAGCAGTACTTC.

The chain's CDR3 is CASSSGTTPYNEQFF. The CDR3, as DNA: TGTGCCAGCAGCTCGGGGACAACACCCTACAATGAGCAGTTCTTC. This rearrangement joins TRBV5-4 to TRBJ2-1, with a tentative D call TRBD1 (6 bases). Germline CDR1 reads SGHNT; CDR2 reads YYREEE (reference sequence). The CDR3 is made up of 15 amino acids. The ends were cut back, 3 bases at V and 2 bases at J, with 12 bases in the middle.

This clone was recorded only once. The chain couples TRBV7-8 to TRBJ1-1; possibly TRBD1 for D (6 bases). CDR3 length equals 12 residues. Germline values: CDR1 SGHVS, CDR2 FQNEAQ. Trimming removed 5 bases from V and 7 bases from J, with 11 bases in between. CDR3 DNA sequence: TGTGCCAGCAGCCCCACAGGGTTTGAAGCTTTCTTT. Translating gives CASSPTGFEAFF.